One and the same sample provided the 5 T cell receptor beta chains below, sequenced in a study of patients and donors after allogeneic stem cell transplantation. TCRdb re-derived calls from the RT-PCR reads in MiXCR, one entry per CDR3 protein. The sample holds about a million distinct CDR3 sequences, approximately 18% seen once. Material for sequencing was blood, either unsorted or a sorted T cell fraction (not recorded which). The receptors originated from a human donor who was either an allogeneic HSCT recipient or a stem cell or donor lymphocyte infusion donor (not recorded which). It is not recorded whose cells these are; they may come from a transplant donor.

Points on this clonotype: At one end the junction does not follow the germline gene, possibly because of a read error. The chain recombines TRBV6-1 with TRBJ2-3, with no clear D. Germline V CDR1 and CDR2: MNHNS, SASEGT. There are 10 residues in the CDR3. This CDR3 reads CASSEVVRNF. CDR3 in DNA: TGTGCCAGCAGTGAAGTGGTCAGGAATTTT.

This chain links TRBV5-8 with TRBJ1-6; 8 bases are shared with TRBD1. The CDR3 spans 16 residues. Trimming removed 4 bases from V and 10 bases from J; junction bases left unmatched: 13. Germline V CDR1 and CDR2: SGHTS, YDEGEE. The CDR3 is CASSARNTGGGSPLHF. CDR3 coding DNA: TGTGCCAGCAGCGCCCGGAACACAGGGGGAGGGTCACCCCTCCACTTT.

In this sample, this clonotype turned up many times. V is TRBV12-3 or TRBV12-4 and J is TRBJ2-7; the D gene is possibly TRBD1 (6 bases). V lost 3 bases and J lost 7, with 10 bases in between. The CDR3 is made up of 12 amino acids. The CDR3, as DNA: TGTGCCAGCAGTTTGTGGGGGCGTGAGCAGTACTTC. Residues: CASSLWGREQYF.

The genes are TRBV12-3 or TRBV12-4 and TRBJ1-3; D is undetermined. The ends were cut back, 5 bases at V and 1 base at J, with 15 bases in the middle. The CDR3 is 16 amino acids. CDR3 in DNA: TGTGCCAGCAGTCTACCCCCCAGCGCTTCTGGAAACACCATATATTTT. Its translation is CASSLPPSASGNTIYF.

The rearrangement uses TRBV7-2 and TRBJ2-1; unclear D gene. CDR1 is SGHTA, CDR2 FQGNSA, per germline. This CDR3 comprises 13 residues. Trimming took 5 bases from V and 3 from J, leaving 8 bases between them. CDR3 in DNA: TGTGCCAGCAGCCCCTCTCTCTACAATGAGCAGTTCTTC. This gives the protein CASSPSLYNEQFF.